This T cell receptor (beta chain) was obtained from a study of T cell changes during pregnancy in multiple sclerosis. Sequencing was performed with immunoSEQ multiplex PCR; in TCRdb, only in-frame clones are kept and a portion is missing. This repertoire shows about 16,000 clones, 95% to 97% found once; its top ten account for roughly 0.83%. The germline V gene has CDR1 SGDLS and CDR2 YYNGEE. This CDR3 has 15 residues. V lost 0 bases, J lost 2 bases, and 11 bases lay in between. This chain connects TRBV9 to TRBJ1-2; D is perhaps TRBD1 (6 bases). This receptor was identified in a female donor with multiple sclerosis, enrolled in a pregnancy study. The sample in question was peripheral blood, obtained in the third trimester of pregnancy. The CDR3 nucleotides are TGTGCCAGCAGCGTAGGGCAGGGGAGAAACTATGGCTACACCTTC. This translates into CASSVGQGRNYGYTF.